This T cell receptor (beta chain) was sequenced during a study of early T cells in non-severe SARS-CoV-2 infection. Across the whole study: The authors sequenced bulk RNA from unsorted whole blood, leaving chains unpaired. Study conclusions and caveats: Reliance on VDJdb matching favored anti-spike CD8 responses; private and CD4 specificities were missed.

Germline loops: CDR1 SGHDT, CDR2 YYEEEE. The CDR3 covers 14 residues. Trimming shortened V by 4 bases and J by 7 bases, and 12 bases separated the two germline ends. For this clonotype: Its antigen is still unknown.

The library protocol tagged individual cDNA molecules with unique molecular identifiers. TCRdb re-derived calls from the 5' RACE reads in MiXCR, one entry per CDR3 protein. The profile shows under 50,000 distinct CDR3 sequences, around 5.6% of them singletons. The chain employs TRBV5-6 and TRBJ1-6, with D tentatively TRBD1 (5 bases). The clonotype was recovered from an adult who was a healthcare worker with PCR-confirmed SARS-CoV-2 infection or an uninfected control (not recorded which). The specimen sequenced was whole blood. The CDR3 bases are TGTGCCAGCAGCACGACGGGGGTGAATTCACCCCTCCACTTT. Protein: CASSTTGVNSPLHF.